A single TCR beta chain is shown here with its context. The germline V gene encodes CDR1 MNHEY and CDR2 SVGAGI. The V gene lost 8 bases and the J gene lost 2 bases, with 7 bases spanning the gap. The CDR3 has 12 amino acids. Authors' methods: For nucleated cells, counts were estimated from reference gene primer amplification. Libraries were prepared by immunoSEQ multiplex PCR; TCRdb keeps only in-frame clonotypes and omits some of them. Clone size and the V and J calls come from that table; the DNA yielded D and trimming. The table records about 220,000 clones, approximately 85% of them present only once. Patients from Seattle were sampled longitudinally, starting during active infection. This record comes from a study of blood T cell repertoires in COVID-19. In the study overall: PBMCs, B-cell-depleted T cells, or T cells provided the cDNA or gDNA that made up the material.

The TCR comes from a woman in her 70s with COVID-19, enrolled during active disease. The chain uses TRBV6-5 and TRBJ1-3; no reliable D call. Sequencing used peripheral blood. The CDR3 DNA reads TGTGCCAGCGTGGCAACTGGAAACACCATATATTTT. Translated: CASVATGNTIYF.